This TCR beta chain was sequenced in a study of PD-L1 blockade in urothelial cancer. About the study: Male patients with bladder-origin urothelial cancer numbered about nine tenths of the roughly 29.

To note about this clone: Its ends do not fully match the called genes, so a read error is possible.

Sequenced by immunoSEQ multiplex PCR; TCRdb stores in-frame clones only, minus some. The data show under 40,000 clones, around 87% seen once. The CDR3 runs 14 residues. The germline V gene encodes CDR1 SSHAT and CDR2 FNYEAQ (reference sequence). The TCR comes from a man between 50 and 59 years old with urothelial cancer. Specimen: PBMCs, collected around atezolizumab (anti-PD-L1) treatment. The chain links TRBV7-7 to TRBJ2-3; 9 bases line up with TRBD2. CDR3 coding DNA: TGTGCTAGCAGTTATAGCGGGGGCGCAGATACGCAGTATTTT. It specifies CASSYSGGADTQYF.